The clone carrying this TCR beta chain was recorded at least ten times. Its antigen is not identified. These data come from a study of T cells after yellow fever vaccination. Study-level findings and limits: Booster sampling recovered most clones from primary vaccination (roughly 97% CD4, over 75% CD8). Any FACS-sorted repertoire could hold abundant clonotypes that contaminate it from the bulk population.

The CDR3 extends over 11 amino acids. V gave up 1 base and J gave up 7 bases, with 5 bases separating them. Looked up from germline, CDR1 is SQVTM and CDR2 is ANQGSEA. TCRdb used MiXCR to reprocess the 5' RACE reads, holding one entry per CDR3 protein. This table holds about 150,000 distinct CDR3 sequences, about 7% found once. The genes are TRBV29-1 and TRBJ2-1, with D hard to call. The receptor comes from a man aged 30 to 45 who received the YFV17D yellow fever vaccine. Sequenced here: CD4+ T cells sorted from PBMCs, sampled 10 days after the yellow fever booster vaccination. In nucleotides, the CDR3 is TGCAGCGTTGAAGCTCTTAATGAGCAGTTCTTC. Protein product: CSVEALNEQFF.